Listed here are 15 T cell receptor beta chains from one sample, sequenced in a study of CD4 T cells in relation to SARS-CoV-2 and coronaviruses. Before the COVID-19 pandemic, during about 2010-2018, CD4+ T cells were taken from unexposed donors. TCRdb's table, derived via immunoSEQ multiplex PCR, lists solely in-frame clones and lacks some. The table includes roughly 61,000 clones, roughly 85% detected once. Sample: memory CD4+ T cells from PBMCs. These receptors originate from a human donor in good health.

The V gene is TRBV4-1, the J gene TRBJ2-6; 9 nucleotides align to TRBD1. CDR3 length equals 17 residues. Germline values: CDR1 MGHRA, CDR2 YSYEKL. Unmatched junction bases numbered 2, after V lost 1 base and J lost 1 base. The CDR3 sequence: CASSQVDRGSGANVLTF. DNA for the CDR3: TGCGCCAGCAGCCAAGTGGACAGGGGTTCTGGGGCCAACGTCCTGACTTTC.

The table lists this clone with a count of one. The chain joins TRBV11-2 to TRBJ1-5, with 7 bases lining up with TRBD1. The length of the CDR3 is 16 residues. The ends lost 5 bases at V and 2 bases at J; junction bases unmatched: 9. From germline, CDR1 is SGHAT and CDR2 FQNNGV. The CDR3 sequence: CASSLTTGNGNQPQHF. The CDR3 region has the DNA TGTGCCAGCAGCCTCACGACAGGGAACGGCAATCAGCCCCAGCATTTT. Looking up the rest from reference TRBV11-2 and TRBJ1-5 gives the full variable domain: EAGVAQSPRYKIIEKRQSVAFWCNPISGHATLYWYQQILGQGPKLLIQFQNNGVVDDSQLPKDRFSAERLKGVDSTLKIQPAKLEDSAVYLCASSLTTGNGNQPQHFGDGTRLSIL.

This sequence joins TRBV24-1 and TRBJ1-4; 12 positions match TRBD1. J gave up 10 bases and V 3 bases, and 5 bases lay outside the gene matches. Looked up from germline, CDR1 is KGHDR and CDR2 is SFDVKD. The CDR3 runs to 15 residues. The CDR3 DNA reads TGTGCCACCAGTGATACGGGACAGGGGGCTGGAAAACTGTTTTTT. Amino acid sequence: CATSDTGQGAGKLFF.

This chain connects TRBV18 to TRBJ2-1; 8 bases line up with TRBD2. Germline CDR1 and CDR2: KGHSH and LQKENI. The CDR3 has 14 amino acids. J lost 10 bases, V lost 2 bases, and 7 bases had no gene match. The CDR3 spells CASSPNTRGGEQFF. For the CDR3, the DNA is TGTGCCAGCTCACCAAACACACGCGGGGGGGAGCAGTTCTTC. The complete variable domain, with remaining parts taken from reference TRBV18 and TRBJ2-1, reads NAGVMQNPRHLVRRRGQEARLRCSPMKGHSHVYWYRQLPEEGLKFMVYLQKENIIDESGMPKERFSAEFPKEGPSILRIQQVVRGDSAAYFCASSPNTRGGEQFFGPGTRLTVL.

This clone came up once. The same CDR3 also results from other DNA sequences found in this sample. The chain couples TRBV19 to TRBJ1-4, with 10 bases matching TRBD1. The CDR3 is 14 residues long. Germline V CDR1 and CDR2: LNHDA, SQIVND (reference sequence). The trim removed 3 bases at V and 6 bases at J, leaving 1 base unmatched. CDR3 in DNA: TGTGCCAGTAGTATGGGACAGGGGTATGAAAAACTGTTTTTT. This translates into CASSMGQGYEKLFF.

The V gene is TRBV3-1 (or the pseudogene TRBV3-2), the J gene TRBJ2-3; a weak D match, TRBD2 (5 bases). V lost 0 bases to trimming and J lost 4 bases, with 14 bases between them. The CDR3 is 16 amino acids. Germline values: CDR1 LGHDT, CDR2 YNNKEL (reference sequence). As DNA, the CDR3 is TGTGCCAGCAGCCAAGACGGCACTAGGCGCGCAGATACGCAGTATTTT. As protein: CASSQDGTRRADTQYF.

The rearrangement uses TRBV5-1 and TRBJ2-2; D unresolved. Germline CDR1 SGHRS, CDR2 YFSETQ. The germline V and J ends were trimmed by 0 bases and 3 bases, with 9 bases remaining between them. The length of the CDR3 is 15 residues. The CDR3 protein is CASSLERVDTGELFF. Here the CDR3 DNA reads TGCGCCAGCAGCTTGGAAAGGGTTGACACCGGGGAGCTGTTTTTT. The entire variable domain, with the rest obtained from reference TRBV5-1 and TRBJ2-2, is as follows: KAGVTQTPRYLIKTRGQQVTLSCSPISGHRSVSWYQQTPGQGLQFLFEYFSETQRNKGNFPGRFSGRQFSNSRSEMNVSTLELGDSALYLCASSLERVDTGELFFGEGSRLTVL.

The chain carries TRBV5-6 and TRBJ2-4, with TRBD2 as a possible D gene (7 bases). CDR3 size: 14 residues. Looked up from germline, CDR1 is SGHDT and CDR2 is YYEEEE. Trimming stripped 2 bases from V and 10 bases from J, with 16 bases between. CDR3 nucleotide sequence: TGTGCCAGCAGCTTTTTTGGGGGGGCCAAAATTCAGTACTTC. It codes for CASSFFGGAKIQYF.

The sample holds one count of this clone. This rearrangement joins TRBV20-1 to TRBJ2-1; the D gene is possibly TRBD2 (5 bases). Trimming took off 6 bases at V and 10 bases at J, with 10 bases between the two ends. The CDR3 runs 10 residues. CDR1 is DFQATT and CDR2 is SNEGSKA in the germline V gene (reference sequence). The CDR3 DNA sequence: TGCAGTGCCGTAACTAGGGAGCAGTTCTTC. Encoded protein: CSAVTREQFF.

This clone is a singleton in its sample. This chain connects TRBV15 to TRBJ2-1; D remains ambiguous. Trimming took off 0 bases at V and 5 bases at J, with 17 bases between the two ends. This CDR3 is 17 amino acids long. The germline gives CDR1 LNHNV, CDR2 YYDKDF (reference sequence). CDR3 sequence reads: CATSRDRSSVTNNEQFF. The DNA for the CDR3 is TGTGCCACCAGCAGAGATAGGTCCAGCGTCACGAACAATGAGCAGTTCTTC.

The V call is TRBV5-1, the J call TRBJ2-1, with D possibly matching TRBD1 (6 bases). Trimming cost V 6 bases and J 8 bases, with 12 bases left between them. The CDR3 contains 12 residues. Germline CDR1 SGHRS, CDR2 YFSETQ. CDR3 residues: CASTAGVHEQFF. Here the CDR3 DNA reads TGCGCCAGCACGGCAGGGGTCCATGAGCAGTTCTTC. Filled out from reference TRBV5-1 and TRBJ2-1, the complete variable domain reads KAGVTQTPRYLIKTRGQQVTLSCSPISGHRSVSWYQQTPGQGLQFLFEYFSETQRNKGNFPGRFSGRQFSNSRSEMNVSTLELGDSALYLCASTAGVHEQFFGPGTRLTVL.

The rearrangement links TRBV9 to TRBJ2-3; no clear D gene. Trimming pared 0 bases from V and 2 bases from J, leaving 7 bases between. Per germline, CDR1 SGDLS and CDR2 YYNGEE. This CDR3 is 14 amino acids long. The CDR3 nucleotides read TGTGCCAGCAGCGTAGACGGCTACACAGATACGCAGTATTTT. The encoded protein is CASSVDGYTDTQYF.

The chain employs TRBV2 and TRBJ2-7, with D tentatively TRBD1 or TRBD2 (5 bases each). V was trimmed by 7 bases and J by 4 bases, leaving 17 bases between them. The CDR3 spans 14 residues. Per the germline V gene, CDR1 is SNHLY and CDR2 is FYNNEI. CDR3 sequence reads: CASNTNMGPYEQYF. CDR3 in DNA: TGTGCCAGCAATACGAACATGGGACCGTACGAGCAGTACTTC.

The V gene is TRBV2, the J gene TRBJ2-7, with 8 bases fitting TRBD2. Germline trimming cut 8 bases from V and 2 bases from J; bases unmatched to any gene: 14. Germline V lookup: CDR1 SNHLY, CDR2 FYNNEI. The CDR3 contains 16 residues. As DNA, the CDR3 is TGTGCCAGCTACCCCCAGAGCGGGAGCCCAACCTACGAGCAGTACTTC. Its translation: CASYPQSGSPTYEQYF.

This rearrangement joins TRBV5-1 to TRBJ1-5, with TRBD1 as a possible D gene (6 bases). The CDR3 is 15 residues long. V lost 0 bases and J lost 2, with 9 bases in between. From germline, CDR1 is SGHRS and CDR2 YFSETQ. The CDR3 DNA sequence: TGCGCCAGCAGCTTGGGGGGGGCAGGCAATCAGCCCCAGCATTTT. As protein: CASSLGGAGNQPQHF.